This entry lists 13 T cell receptor beta chains sequenced from one sample in a study of T cells after yellow fever vaccination. One entry per CDR3 protein, called by TCRdb with MiXCR from the 5' RACE reads. Seen here are approximately 550,000 distinct CDR3 sequences, roughly 14% observed once, and the top ten hold around 15%. The sample in question was PBMCs, obtained on the day of the yellow fever booster vaccination. The receptor source for this set is a man aged 25 to 40 who received the YFV17D yellow fever vaccine.

The chain is built from TRBV9 and TRBJ2-3; D uncertain. The CDR3 is made up of 17 amino acids. With 4 bases removed from V and 0 bases from J, the gap between germline ends came to 18 bases. CDR1 is SGDLS, CDR2 YYNGEE, per germline. The CDR3 DNA follows: TGTGCCAGCAGCCCTGGTCCCGACCCGCCTAGCACAGATACGCAGTATTTT. Translating gives CASSPGPDPPSTDTQYF.

This chain connects TRBV18 to TRBJ2-6; 10 nucleotides match TRBD2. The CDR3 runs 16 residues. In germline, CDR1 is KGHSH, CDR2 LQKENI. With V trimmed by 9 bases and J by 0 bases, 5 bases remained unmatched. The chain's CDR3 is CASQLAGTSGANVLTF. The CDR3 bases are TGTGCCAGTCAACTAGCGGGAACCTCTGGGGCCAACGTCCTGACTTTC.

This clonotype was recorded many times. This chain links TRBV4-1 with TRBJ2-3; D gene unclear. Germline V gene sequence: CDR1 MGHRA, CDR2 YSYEKL. The length of the CDR3 is 15 residues. V was clipped by 3 bases and J by 2 bases, with 12 bases between them. Here the CDR3 reads CASSQTTQYTDTQYF. The CDR3 DNA reads as TGCGCCAGCAGCCAGACAACCCAGTACACAGATACGCAGTATTTT.

J is TRBJ2-7 and V is TRBV12-3 or TRBV12-4, with D perhaps given as TRBD1 or TRBD2 (5 bases each). V was shortened by 5 bases and J by 5 bases, with 16 bases between the two germline ends. The CDR3 contains 14 residues. The CDR3: CASSNGPRGDEQYF. DNA for the CDR3: TGTGCCAGCAGTAACGGTCCAAGGGGAGACGAGCAGTACTTC.

The rearrangement links TRBV5-1 to TRBJ2-5, with TRBD1 as a possible D gene (6 bases). Trimming removed 7 bases at V and 2 bases at J, with 15 bases between. Germline CDR1 reads SGHRS; CDR2 reads YFSETQ. The CDR3 is 14 residues long. The CDR3 nucleotides read TGCGCCAGCCGCGCCCCTGGACAGCAAGAGACCCAGTACTTC. Its protein is CASRAPGQQETQYF.

This chain links TRBV7-2 with TRBJ2-5; 7 nucleotides agree with TRBD1. After removal of 5 bases from V and 5 bases from J, the junction contained 8 bases not matched to a gene. The CDR3 has 14 amino acids. Germline CDR1 reads SGHTA; CDR2 reads FQGNSA. CDR3 sequence: CASSTTTGRETQYF. The DNA for the CDR3 is TGTGCCAGCAGCACCACGACAGGGCGGGAGACCCAGTACTTC.

The chain joins TRBV7-2 to TRBJ2-7; D gene unclear. The length of the CDR3 is 15 residues. The V gene lost 1 base and the J gene lost 3 bases, with 13 bases spanning the gap. Germline lookup yields CDR1 SGHTA and CDR2 FQGNSA. The chain's CDR3 is CASSLGYNSFYEQYF. For the CDR3, the DNA is TGTGCCAGCAGCTTAGGTTATAACAGTTTCTACGAGCAGTACTTC.

The gene calls are TRBV14 and TRBJ1-2, with unresolved D. From germline, CDR1 is SGHDN and CDR2 FVKESK. V was clipped by 2 bases and J by 5 bases, with 9 bases between them. This CDR3 region has 13 residues. The CDR3 protein is CASSQTPKYGYTF. As DNA, the CDR3 is TGTGCCAGCAGCCAAACCCCGAAGTATGGCTACACCTTC. The full variable domain, rest sourced from reference TRBV14 and TRBJ1-2, is EAGVTQFPSHSVIEKGQTVTLRCDPISGHDNLYWYRRVMGKEIKFLLHFVKESKQDESGMPNNRFLAERTGGTYSTLKVQPAELEDSGVYFCASSQTPKYGYTFGSGTRLTVV.

The V call is TRBV15, the J call TRBJ1-4; a possible D gene is TRBD1 (6 bases). The CDR3 extends over 12 amino acids. With 11 bases removed from V and 4 bases from J, the gap between germline ends came to 11 bases. Looked up from germline, CDR1 is LNHNV and CDR2 is YYDKDF (reference sequence). Here the CDR3 reads CASGGYNEKLFF. CDR3 bases: TGTGCCTCGGGGGGCTATAATGAAAAACTGTTTTTT.

V and J are TRBV11-1 and TRBJ1-1, with D perhaps TRBD1 (5 bases). The germline V gene encodes CDR1 SGHAT and CDR2 FQDESV (reference sequence). This CDR3 comprises 14 residues. V gave up 5 bases and J gave up 1 base, with 11 bases separating them. The CDR3 DNA sequence: TGTGCCAGCAGCCCCAGACAGCCGAACACTGAAGCTTTCTTT. As protein: CASSPRQPNTEAFF.

The chain recombines TRBV28 with TRBJ2-1; TRBD2 is a possible D gene (6 bases). The germline V gene has CDR1 MDHEN and CDR2 SYDVKM. The CDR3 consists of 16 residues. V lost 7 bases and J lost 10, with 26 bases in between. The CDR3 DNA reads TGTGCCAGCAATCACCGGACCGGGACTGGGATTGGGGAGCAGTTCTTC. Its translation is CASNHRTGTGIGEQFF.

This clonotype was found many times. The genes are TRBV5-1 and TRBJ1-1; D is perhaps TRBD1 (5 bases). V lost 2 bases, J lost 2 bases, and 10 bases lay in between. This CDR3 region has 14 residues. Per the germline V gene, CDR1 is SGHRS and CDR2 is YFSETQ. The CDR3 region is CASSLEGLNTEAFF. The CDR3 DNA is TGCGCCAGCAGCTTAGAGGGGCTAAACACTGAAGCTTTCTTT.

This clonotype came up a few times. The chain's CDR3 is CASSTYRPNGQERLEKLFF. The CDR3 bases are TGTGCCAGCAGTACATACCGACCCAACGGGCAGGAGCGTTTGGAAAAACTGTTTTTT. The V call is TRBV6-2 or TRBV6-3, the J call TRBJ1-4; D gene ambiguous. The V and J ends lost 5 bases and 8 bases respectively, with 30 bases between them. The CDR3 spans 19 residues. Germline CDR1 is MNHEY and CDR2 is SVGEGT.